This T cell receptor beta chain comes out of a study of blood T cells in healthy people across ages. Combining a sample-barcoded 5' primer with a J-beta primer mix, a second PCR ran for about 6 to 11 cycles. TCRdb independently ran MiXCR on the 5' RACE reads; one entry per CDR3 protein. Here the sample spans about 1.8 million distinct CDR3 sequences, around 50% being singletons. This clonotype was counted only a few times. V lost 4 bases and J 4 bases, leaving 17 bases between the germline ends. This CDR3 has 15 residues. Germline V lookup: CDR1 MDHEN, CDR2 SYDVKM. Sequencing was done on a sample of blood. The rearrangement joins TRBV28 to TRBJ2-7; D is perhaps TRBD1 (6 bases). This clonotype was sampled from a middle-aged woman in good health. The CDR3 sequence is CASSSPGDWSYEQYF. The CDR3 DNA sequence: TGTGCCAGCAGTTCCCCAGGGGATTGGTCTTACGAGCAGTACTTC. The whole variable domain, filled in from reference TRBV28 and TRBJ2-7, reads DVKVTQSSRYLVKRTGEKVFLECVQDMDHENMFWYRQDPGLGLRLIYFSYDVKMKEKGDIPEGYSVSREKKERFSLILESASTNQTSMYLCASSSPGDWSYEQYFGPGTRLTVT.